These 31 T cell receptor beta chains were all obtained from the same sample, sequenced in a study of T cells in Graves' hyperthyroidism and ophthalmopathy. TCR beta CDR3 regions were amplified from RNA. With the HTBI primer set, the TCR CDR3 went through a first round of RT-PCR. TCRdb reprocessed the multiplex PCR reads via MiXCR and lists one record per CDR3 protein. The data contain a few hundred thousand distinct CDR3 sequences, roughly 18% of them singletons. The material sequenced was blood. The receptors shown here come from a man aged 45-65 years with Graves' ophthalmopathy.

The sample holds a few counts of this clonotype. The V gene is TRBV20-1, the J gene TRBJ1-6; 8 nucleotides align to TRBD1. The V gene's germline CDR1 is DFQATT and CDR2 SNEGSKA (reference sequence). After removal of 6 bases from V and 8 bases from J, the junction contained 9 bases not matched to a gene. This CDR3 comprises 14 residues. The CDR3 nucleotides read TGCAGTGCACCTCGACAGGGGCGAGATTCACCCCTCCACTTT. This codes for CSAPRQGRDSPLHF.

This clonotype occurred many times. The chain links TRBV20-1 to TRBJ2-7; D is perhaps TRBD1 (5 bases). Trimming took 2 bases from V and 4 from J, leaving 9 bases between them. Germline CDR1 reads DFQATT; CDR2 reads SNEGSKA (reference sequence). The CDR3 is 12 amino acids. CDR3 in DNA: TGCAGTGCTAGAATGACAGTTTACGAGCAGTACTTC. This translates into CSARMTVYEQYF.

The chain joins TRBV7-6 to TRBJ2-1; 12 nucleotides agree with TRBD2. Germline CDR1 and CDR2: SGHVS and FNYEAQ. There are 19 residues in the CDR3. After removal of 1 base from V and 0 bases from J, the junction contained 7 bases not matched to a gene. CDR3: CASSLEASGRVYSYNEQFF. In DNA form, the CDR3 reads TGTGCCAGCAGCTTAGAGGCTAGCGGGAGGGTATACTCCTACAATGAGCAGTTCTTC.

This clonotype was detected many times. This chain uses TRBV11-1 with TRBJ2-5, with D hard to call. Germline V gene lookup returns CDR1 SGHAT and CDR2 FQDESV (reference sequence). CDR3 length: 12 residues. Trimming left V 5 bases short and J 7 bases short, with 11 bases between. The CDR3 region has the DNA TGTGCCAGCAGCCCCAGGACGGGGACCCAGTACTTC. Translation: CASSPRTGTQYF.

This clonotype has only a few counts. The chain links TRBV7-9 to TRBJ2-5, with TRBD2 as a possible D gene (6 bases). Trimming took 5 bases from V and 0 from J, leaving 13 bases between them. The CDR3 consists of 15 residues. Germline loops: CDR1 SEHNR, CDR2 FQNEAQ (reference sequence). The chain's CDR3 is CASSPFGGNQETQYF. CDR3 nucleotides: TGTGCCAGCAGCCCATTTGGAGGGAACCAAGAGACCCAGTACTTC.

This clonotype was seen once. The V call is TRBV10-3, the J call TRBJ1-1; 7 bases agree with TRBD1. V shed 10 bases and J 4 bases; nucleotides not matched to a gene: 6. This CDR3 has 12 residues. The germline CDR1 and CDR2 sequences are ENHRY and SYGVKD. CDR3 DNA sequence: TGTGCCACTCGACAGGGTACCACTGAAGCTTTCTTT. Its translation is CATRQGTTEAFF.

The chain uses TRBV5-6 and TRBJ2-3; D is tentatively TRBD1 or TRBD2 (5 bases each). V shed 4 bases and J shed 4 bases, with 10 bases lying between them. From germline, CDR1 is SGHDT and CDR2 YYEEEE. The CDR3 loop spans 13 amino acids. CDR3 bases: TGTGCCAGCAGCCCGGGACGAGCAGATACGCAGTATTTT. Translation gives CASSPGRADTQYF.

This clonotype has ten or more counts. The V gene is TRBV7-3, the J gene TRBJ2-1; possibly TRBD2 for D (6 bases). Germline V lookup: CDR1 SGHTA, CDR2 FQGTGA. V gave up 2 bases and J gave up 2 bases, with 10 bases separating them. This CDR3 spans 15 amino acids. This chain's CDR3 is CASSLAGSTYNEQFF. The DNA of the CDR3 is TGTGCCAGCAGCTTAGCGGGGTCCACCTACAATGAGCAGTTCTTC.

This clonotype was observed at least ten times. The chain is built from TRBV28 and TRBJ2-7, with D possibly TRBD1 on 5 matching bases. This CDR3 has 15 amino acids. Germline-derived CDR1 and CDR2 are MDHEN and SYDVKM. The V end was cut by 5 bases, the J end by 1 base, with 15 bases between. CDR3 region: CASSPLTVISYEQYF. The CDR3 DNA follows: TGTGCCAGCAGTCCGTTGACAGTGATATCCTACGAGCAGTACTTC.

The rearrangement uses TRBV7-9 and TRBJ2-7; the match to TRBD2 covers 8 bases. The J segment lost 4 bases and the V segment lost 4 bases, leaving 6 bases of the junction unmatched. CDR1 is SEHNR, CDR2 FQNEAQ, per germline (reference sequence). The CDR3 has 14 amino acids. This CDR3 reads CASSSAGVSYEQYF. CDR3 DNA sequence: TGTGCCAGCAGCTCAGCGGGAGTTAGTTACGAGCAGTACTTC.

This clonotype was recorded a few times. V gene TRBV7-3 combines with J gene TRBJ2-5; 8 nucleotides match TRBD2. V lost 4 bases to trimming and J lost 5 bases; unmatched junction nucleotides: 3. This CDR3 spans 13 amino acids. Germline CDR1 reads SGHTA; CDR2 reads FQGTGA. DNA for the CDR3: TGTGCCAGCAGCTACGGGGGGGATGAGACCCAGTACTTC. It translates to CASSYGGDETQYF. Full variable domain (rest looked up from reference TRBV7-3 and TRBJ2-5): GAGVSQTPSNKVTEKGKYVELRCDPISGHTALYWYRQSLGQGPEFLIYFQGTGAADDSGLPNDRFFAVRPEGSVSTLKIQRTERGDSAVYLCASSYGGDETQYFGPGTRLLVL.

This clonotype was seen a handful of times. The gene calls are TRBV28 and TRBJ1-4; D not resolved. CDR3 size: 15 residues. V lost 5 bases and J lost 8, with 18 bases in between. Germline V gene data show CDR1 as MDHEN and CDR2 as SYDVKM. CDR3 bases: TGTGCCAGCAGTCGTGGGCGGAAAGTAGGCGAAAAACTGTTTTTT. It yields the protein CASSRGRKVGEKLFF.

This clonotype was observed at least ten times. This CDR3 reads CASSYSLAGVTGELFF. The CDR3 nucleotides are TGTGCCAGCAGTTACTCACTAGCGGGAGTCACCGGGGAGCTGTTTTTT. The rearrangement links TRBV6-5 to TRBJ2-2, with 11 positions matching TRBD2. Trimming took 0 bases from V and 4 from J; bases not matched to a gene: 1. This CDR3 is 16 amino acids long. The germline V gene encodes CDR1 MNHEY and CDR2 SVGAGI.

This chain links TRBV10-3 with TRBJ1-1; tentatively, D is TRBD1 (6 bases). CDR3 length: 14 residues. V was trimmed by 2 bases and J by 0 bases, leaving 7 bases between them. Germline V gene lookup returns CDR1 ENHRY and CDR2 SYGVKD. CDR3 sequence (DNA): TGTGCCATCAGTGAGAGGGACATGAACACTGAAGCTTTCTTT. As protein: CAISERDMNTEAFF.

This clonotype was seen repeatedly, ten times or more. The rearrangement uses TRBV5-1 and TRBJ1-2, with a tentative D call TRBD1 (5 bases). The germline CDR1 and CDR2 sequences are SGHRS and YFSETQ. The CDR3 is 16 amino acids. V lost 1 base and J 5 bases, leaving 18 bases between the germline ends. The CDR3 DNA reads as TGCGCCAGCAGCTTGCAGTCAGGGCTGGAAGGGTATGGCTACACCTTC. Translation: CASSLQSGLEGYGYTF.

Many counts were recorded for this clonotype. The V gene is TRBV11-2, the J gene TRBJ2-1; TRBD2 matches at 10 bases. V trimming: 5 bases; J trimming: 1 base; junction bases outside the gene matches: 5. The CDR3 spans 16 residues. Germline CDR1 and CDR2: SGHAT and FQNNGV. The CDR3: CASSPRAGGSYNEQFF. CDR3 sequence (DNA): TGTGCCAGCAGCCCCCGAGCGGGAGGGTCCTACAATGAGCAGTTCTTC. The whole variable domain, remainder taken from reference TRBV11-2 and TRBJ2-1, is EAGVAQSPRYKIIEKRQSVAFWCNPISGHATLYWYQQILGQGPKLLIQFQNNGVVDDSQLPKDRFSAERLKGVDSTLKIQPAKLEDSAVYLCASSPRAGGSYNEQFFGPGTRLTVL.

This clonotype has a count of ten or more. This chain uses TRBV27 with TRBJ1-2; 9 bases align to TRBD1. J lost 5 bases, V lost 6 bases, and 7 bases had no gene match. CDR1 and CDR2 (germline): MNHEY, SMNVEV (reference sequence). The CDR3 contains 14 residues. CDR3 in DNA: TGTGCCAGCAGGATGACAGGGGGAGGGTATGGCTACACCTTC. It specifies CASRMTGGGYGYTF.

In its sample, this clonotype was seen a few times. The chain uses TRBV28 and TRBJ1-2; possible D gene TRBD1, 5 bases. The germline V gene encodes CDR1 MDHEN and CDR2 SYDVKM. The CDR3 runs to 13 residues. V lost 5 bases to trimming and J lost 8 bases, with 15 bases between them. CDR3 sequence: CASSLGTRGGYTF. CDR3 nucleotides: TGTGCCAGCAGTCTAGGGACCCGGGGGGGCTACACCTTC.

This clonotype has ten or more counts. The rearrangement links TRBV28 to TRBJ2-7, with D tentatively TRBD1 (5 bases). Trimming shortened V by 4 bases and J by 3 bases, and 10 bases separated the two germline ends. Germline loops: CDR1 MDHEN, CDR2 SYDVKM. This CDR3 region has 13 residues. In DNA, the CDR3 is TGTGCCAGCAGTTCAGGGAATCTCTACGAGCAGTACTTC. Translating gives CASSSGNLYEQYF.

This rearrangement joins TRBV7-3 to TRBJ1-4, with unresolved D. Trimming pared 6 bases from V and 4 bases from J, leaving 18 bases between. Germline V gene sequence: CDR1 SGHTA, CDR2 FQGTGA. The CDR3 length is 16 residues. CDR3 sequence: CASSRGLFKNNEKLFF. The DNA for the CDR3 is TGTGCCAGCAGTCGAGGGCTTTTCAAAAATAATGAAAAACTGTTTTTT. Based on the CDR3 plus reference TRBV7-3 and TRBJ1-4, the full variable domain is GAGVSQTPSNKVTEKGKYVELRCDPISGHTALYWYRQSLGQGPEFLIYFQGTGAADDSGLPNDRFFAVRPEGSVSTLKIQRTERGDSAVYLCASSRGLFKNNEKLFFGSGTQLSVL.

At least ten counts were recorded for this clonotype. The CDR3 DNA is TGTGCCAGCAGTTTAAGCTCCGGGTACTCCGGCACTGAAGCTTTCTTT. It specifies CASSLSSGYSGTEAFF. This rearrangement joins TRBV6-1 to TRBJ1-1; D is ambiguous. The CDR3 is made up of 16 amino acids. The V and J ends lost 5 bases and 4 bases respectively, with 20 bases between them. Germline V gives CDR1 MNHNS, CDR2 SASEGT.

In its sample, this clonotype was seen many times. This sequence joins TRBV28 and TRBJ2-2; D is undetermined. CDR1 is MDHEN, CDR2 SYDVKM, per germline. V was pared by 3 bases and J by 3 bases, with 11 bases between. This CDR3 spans 15 amino acids. CDR3 in amino acids: CASSLRKRYTGELFF. The CDR3 DNA follows: TGTGCCAGCAGTTTGCGGAAGAGGTACACCGGGGAGCTGTTTTTT.

The chain has TRBV28 and TRBJ2-7, with D uncertain. Per germline, CDR1 MDHEN and CDR2 SYDVKM. Trimming took off 5 bases at V and 4 bases at J, with 21 bases between the two ends. The CDR3 sequence is 16 residues long. The CDR3 loop is CASSPALMGPTYEQYF. The CDR3 nucleotides read TGTGCCAGCAGTCCCGCCCTTATGGGTCCGACTTACGAGCAGTACTTC.

In this sample, this clonotype turned up a few times. The chain employs TRBV30 and TRBJ2-5; 12 bases map to TRBD2. Per the germline V gene, CDR1 is GTSNPN and CDR2 is SVGIG (reference sequence). The CDR3 is 13 residues long. Trimming at V came to 8 bases and at J to 9 bases, leaving 10 bases not matched to a gene. CDR3 protein: CAGLLAGGRAQYF. As DNA, the CDR3 is TGTGCCGGTCTCCTAGCGGGAGGGCGTGCCCAGTACTTC. Together with reference TRBV30 and TRBJ2-5, the CDR3 gives the full variable domain: SQTIHQWPATLVQPVGSPLSLECTVEGTSNPNLYWYRQAAGRGLQLLFYSVGIGQISSEVPQNLSASRPQDRQFILSSKKLLLSDSGFYLCAGLLAGGRAQYFGPGTRLLVL.

The table lists this clonotype with a few counts. The gene calls are TRBV7-9 and TRBJ1-3; TRBD1 is a possible D gene (6 bases). Germline-derived CDR1 and CDR2 are SEHNR and FQNEAQ (reference sequence). The CDR3 runs to 16 residues. With 2 bases removed from V and 4 bases from J, the gap between germline ends came to 15 bases. The CDR3 is CASSLLVGDKGNTIYF. CDR3 DNA: TGTGCCAGCAGCTTATTAGTCGGGGACAAAGGAAACACCATATATTTT.

This clonotype was counted only a few times. The chain carries TRBV5-4 and TRBJ2-5, with 7 bases matching TRBD2. The CDR3 covers 15 residues. Germline CDR1 and CDR2: SGHNT and YYREEE (reference sequence). With 0 bases clipped from V and 3 bases from J, the junction kept 5 bases outside the gene matches. This CDR3 is CASSLDWLAEETQYF. CDR3 coding DNA: TGTGCCAGCAGCTTGGATTGGCTAGCGGAAGAGACCCAGTACTTC.

There are many counts of this clonotype. The chain has TRBV7-8 and TRBJ2-3, with no clear D. V was shortened by 1 base and J by 3 bases, with 11 bases between the two germline ends. The V gene's germline CDR1 is SGHVS and CDR2 FQNEAQ. The CDR3 contains 15 residues. The CDR3 nucleotides read TGTGCCAGCAGCTTAGATGTGGGAAGGACAGATACGCAGTATTTT. This translates into CASSLDVGRTDTQYF.

This clonotype was found a few times. This sequence joins TRBV7-9 and TRBJ2-7; possibly TRBD2 for D (5 bases). The germline V gene has CDR1 SEHNR and CDR2 FQNEAQ (reference sequence). The CDR3 extends over 14 amino acids. V dropped 5 bases and J dropped 0 bases, with 11 bases sitting between them. This CDR3 is CASSQGGFSYEQYF. CDR3 nucleotide sequence: TGTGCCAGCAGCCAAGGCGGGTTCTCCTACGAGCAGTACTTC.

This clonotype was seen more than once but under ten times. This rearrangement joins TRBV7-8 to TRBJ2-7, with 8 bases lining up with TRBD1. The germline gives CDR1 SGHVS, CDR2 FQNEAQ. CDR3 size: 15 residues. The V and J ends lost 0 bases and 3 bases, in that order; junction bases with no gene match: 4. CDR3: CASSLADRVGYEQYF. CDR3 coding DNA: TGTGCCAGCAGCTTAGCGGACAGGGTCGGCTACGAGCAGTACTTC.

This clonotype appeared a few times. The rearrangement uses TRBV7-2 and TRBJ2-1, with 10 bases matching TRBD2. The CDR3 loop spans 17 amino acids. V lost 3 bases and J lost 8; bases outside the gene matches: 13. CDR1 SGHTA and CDR2 FQGNSA come from the germline V gene. CDR3 nucleotides: TGTGCCAGCAGCTTCCCAGTAGCGGGAGGAAGGAGGGATGAGCAGTTCTTC. Translated: CASSFPVAGGRRDEQFF.

As regards this clonotype: This may be a read error: a much more frequent sequence differs by one nucleotide. V usage is TRBV5-1 and J usage is TRBJ1-4, with 9 bases matching TRBD1. The CDR3 is made up of 15 amino acids. Germline V gene lookup returns CDR1 SGHRS and CDR2 YFSETQ. CDR3 bases: TGCGCCAGCAGCTCACAGGGGGCAACTAATGGAAAACTGTTTTTT. This encodes CASSSQGATNGKLFF.